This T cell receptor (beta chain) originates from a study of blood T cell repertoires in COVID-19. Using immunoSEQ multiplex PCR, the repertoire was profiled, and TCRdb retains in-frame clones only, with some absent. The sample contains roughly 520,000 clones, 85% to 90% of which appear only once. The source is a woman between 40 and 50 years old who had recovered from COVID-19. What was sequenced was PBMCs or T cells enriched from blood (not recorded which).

The CDR3 DNA sequence: TGCGCCAGCAGCCCTAGAGCGGGAACATACAATGAGCAGTTCTTC. Encoded protein: CASSPRAGTYNEQFF. This rearrangement joins TRBV5-1 to TRBJ2-1, with 7 bases lining up with TRBD2. Germline CDR1 reads SGHRS; CDR2 reads YFSETQ. The J segment lost 4 bases and the V segment lost 4 bases, leaving 8 bases of the junction unmatched. This CDR3 comprises 15 residues.